This entry is about one T cell receptor (beta chain). Its antigen is unidentified. This entry belongs to a study of cytomegalovirus exposure and HLA in healthy donors. Broader study findings: After further analysis at a later stage, roughly 15,000 TCR beta sequences were associated with HLA alleles at 0.05 false discovery rate. Generally TCR sequences proved uncommon, though certain public TCRs appeared in numerous donors. The presence/absence work took it that sequencing depth was about the same across donors.

The CDR3 consists of 15 residues. CDR1 SEHNR and CDR2 FQNEAQ come from the germline V gene (reference sequence). V shed 5 bases, J shed 3 bases, and the junction held 9 bases outside the gene matches. 60 Vbeta and 13 Jbeta primers were used in PCR. The assay was immunoSEQ multiplex PCR, and TCRdb's table has in-frame clones only and misses some. The sample has 83,000 or so clones; around 76% are singletons. Healthy bone marrow donors supplied every sample. This receptor was obtained from a man aged 30-40 years in good health and CMV-seropositive. This rearrangement joins TRBV7-9 to TRBJ1-1, with 7 bases lining up with TRBD1. Sequencing was performed on PBMCs. The CDR3, as DNA: TGTGCCAGCAGCGCCCGGGACAGTGTTTACACTGAAGCTTTCTTT. Translated, it gives CASSARDSVYTEAFF. Looking up the rest from reference TRBV7-9 and TRBJ1-1 gives the full variable domain: DTGVSQNPRHKITKRGQNVTFRCDPISEHNRLYWYRQTLGQGPEFLTYFQNEAQLEKSRLLSDRFSAERPKGSFSTLEIQRTEQGDSAMYLCASSARDSVYTEAFFGQGTRLTVV.